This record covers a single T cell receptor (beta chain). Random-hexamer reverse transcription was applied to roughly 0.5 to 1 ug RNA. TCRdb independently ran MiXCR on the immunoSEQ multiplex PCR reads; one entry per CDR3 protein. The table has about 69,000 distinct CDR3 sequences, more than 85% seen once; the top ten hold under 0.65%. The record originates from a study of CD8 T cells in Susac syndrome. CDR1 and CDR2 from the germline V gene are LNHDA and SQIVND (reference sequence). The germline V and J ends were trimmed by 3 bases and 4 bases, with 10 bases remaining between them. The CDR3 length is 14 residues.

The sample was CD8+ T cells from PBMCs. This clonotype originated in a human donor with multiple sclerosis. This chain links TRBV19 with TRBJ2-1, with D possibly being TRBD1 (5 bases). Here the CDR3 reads CASSIEGDYNEQFF. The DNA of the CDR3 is TGTGCCAGTAGTATCGAAGGGGATTACAATGAGCAGTTCTTC.